These 2 T cell receptor beta chains came from one sample sequenced in a study of glioma-infiltrating T cells after dendritic cell vaccination. Regarding time point: after dendritic cell vaccination, including at tumor progression/relapse. Clones were read by immunoSEQ multiplex PCR, and TCRdb kept only the in-frame ones, dropping some. The repertoire consists of some 90,000 clones, with approximately 80% occurring once and the leading ten covering approximately 2.1%. Sequenced here: blood, sampled after dendritic cell vaccination. The receptors here all came from a human donor with glioblastoma.

By sample fraction, this clone is medium-sized. The V call is TRBV5-1, the J call TRBJ1-3; D unresolved. V lost 1 base to trimming and J lost 2 bases, with 7 bases between them. In germline, CDR1 is SGHRS, CDR2 YFSETQ. This CDR3 spans 14 amino acids. The CDR3 nucleotides read TGCGCCAGCAGCTTGAGCGGGACTGGAAACACCATATATTTT. Its protein is CASSLSGTGNTIYF.

This clone showed up just a few times. The chain employs TRBV27 and TRBJ2-7; the D gene is possibly TRBD1 (6 bases). Trimming cost V 5 bases and J 4 bases, with 18 bases left between them. The germline gives CDR1 MNHEY, CDR2 SMNVEV (reference sequence). This CDR3 spans 15 amino acids. The CDR3 reads CASSLTRDIRYEQYF. DNA for the CDR3: TGTGCCAGCAGTCTAACCCGGGACATTAGATACGAGCAGTACTTC.